This T cell receptor (beta chain) was sequenced in a study of T-cell memory formation after mild COVID-19. TCRdb recomputed calls from the 5' RACE reads with MiXCR, one row per CDR3 protein. This sample carries some 320,000 distinct CDR3 sequences, roughly 15% of them seen once, and the ten largest clones take approximately 20%. Overall study results and limits: The study found balanced CD4/CD8 in clones contracting day 15 to 85 and a CD4+ lean in later expanders.

With 6 bases removed from V and 5 bases from J, the gap between germline ends came to 22 bases. The CDR3 is made up of 16 amino acids. Turning to this clonotype: Its specificity is unknown.

The chain combines TRBV12-3 or TRBV12-4 with TRBJ1-1, with D perhaps matching TRBD1 (6 bases). The TCR sequence derives from a man aged 18 to 35 who had mild COVID-19 (a few samples of this study predate the infection). Cell type and time point are not known. Material: PBMCs or a T cell subset sorted from them (not recorded which). This chain's CDR3 is CASSPPSAGAQTEAFF. In DNA form, the CDR3 reads TGTGCCAGCAGCCCTCCGAGCGCGGGGGCCCAGACTGAAGCTTTCTTT.